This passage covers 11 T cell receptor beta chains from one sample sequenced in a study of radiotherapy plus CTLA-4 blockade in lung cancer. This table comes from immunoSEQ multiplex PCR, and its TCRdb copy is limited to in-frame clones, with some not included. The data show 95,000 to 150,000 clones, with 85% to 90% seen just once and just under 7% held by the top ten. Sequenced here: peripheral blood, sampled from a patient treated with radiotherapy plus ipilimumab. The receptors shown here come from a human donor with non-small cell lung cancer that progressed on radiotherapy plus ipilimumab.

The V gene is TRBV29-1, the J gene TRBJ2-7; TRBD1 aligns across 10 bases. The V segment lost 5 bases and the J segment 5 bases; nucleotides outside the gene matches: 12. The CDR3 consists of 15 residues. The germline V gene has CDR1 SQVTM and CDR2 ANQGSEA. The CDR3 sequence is CSVSNPGQGSNEQYF. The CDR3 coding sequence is TGCAGCGTTTCAAACCCGGGACAGGGGTCGAACGAGCAGTACTTC.

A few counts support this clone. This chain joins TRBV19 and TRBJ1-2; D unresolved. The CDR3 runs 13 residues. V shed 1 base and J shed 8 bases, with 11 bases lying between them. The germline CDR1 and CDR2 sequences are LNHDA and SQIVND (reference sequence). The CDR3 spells CASSIVRGDGYTF. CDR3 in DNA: TGTGCCAGTAGTATAGTCCGGGGAGACGGCTACACCTTC.

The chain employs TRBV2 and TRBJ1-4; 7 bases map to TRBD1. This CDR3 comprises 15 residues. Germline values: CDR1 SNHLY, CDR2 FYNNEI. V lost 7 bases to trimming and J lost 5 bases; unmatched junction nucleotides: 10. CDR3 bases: TGTGCCAGCACCGAGCGGACAGGAAGGAATGAAAAACTGTTTTTT. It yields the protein CASTERTGRNEKLFF.

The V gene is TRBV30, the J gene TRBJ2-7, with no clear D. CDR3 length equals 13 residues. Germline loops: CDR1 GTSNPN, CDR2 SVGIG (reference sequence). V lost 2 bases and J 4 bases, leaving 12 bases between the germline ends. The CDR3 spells CAWSLATNYEQYF. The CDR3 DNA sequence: TGTGCCTGGAGTCTCGCGACAAATTACGAGCAGTACTTC.

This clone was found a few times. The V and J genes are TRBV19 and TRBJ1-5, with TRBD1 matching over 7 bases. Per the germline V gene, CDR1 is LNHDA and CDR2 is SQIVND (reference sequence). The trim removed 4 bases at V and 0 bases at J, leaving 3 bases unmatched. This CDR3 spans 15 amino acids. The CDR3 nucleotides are TGTGCCAGTAGTACGACAGGGAGTAGCAATCAGCCCCAGCATTTT. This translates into CASSTTGSSNQPQHF.

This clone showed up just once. Here the CDR3 DNA reads TGTGCCTGGAGTGCCACTACTAGCGGGAGAACCCAGTACTTC. Its protein product is CAWSATTSGRTQYF. The chain joins TRBV30 to TRBJ2-5, with 11 positions matching TRBD2. CDR3 size: 14 residues. V was clipped by 1 base and J by 8 bases; unmatched bases: 6. From germline, CDR1 is GTSNPN and CDR2 SVGIG (reference sequence).

This chain's CDR3 is CASRSSYEQYF. For the CDR3, the DNA is TGTGCCAGCAGGAGTTCCTACGAGCAGTACTTC. The gene calls are TRBV6-5 and TRBJ2-7; D unresolved. V lost 6 bases and J 1 base, leaving 4 bases between the germline ends. Germline CDR1 reads MNHEY; CDR2 reads SVGAGI. The CDR3 sequence is 11 residues long.

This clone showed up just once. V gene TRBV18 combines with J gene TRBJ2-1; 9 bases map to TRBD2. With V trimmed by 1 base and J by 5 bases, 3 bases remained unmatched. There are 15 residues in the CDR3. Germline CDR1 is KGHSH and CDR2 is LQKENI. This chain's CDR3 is CASSPLSSGNNEQFF. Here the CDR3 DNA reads TGTGCCAGCTCACCACTGTCTAGCGGGAACAATGAGCAGTTCTTC.

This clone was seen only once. The CDR3, as DNA: TGCAGCGTGATCAGGGATATGAACACTGAAGCTTTCTTT. Encoded protein: CSVIRDMNTEAFF. The chain couples TRBV29-1 to TRBJ1-1; a possible D gene is TRBD1 (5 bases). With 6 bases removed from V and 0 bases from J, the gap between germline ends came to 11 bases. Germline CDR1 is SQVTM and CDR2 is ANQGSEA. CDR3 length equals 13 residues.

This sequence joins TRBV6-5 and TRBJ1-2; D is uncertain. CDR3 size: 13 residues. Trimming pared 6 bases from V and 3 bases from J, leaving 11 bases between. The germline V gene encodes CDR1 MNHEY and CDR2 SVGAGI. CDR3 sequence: CASRGSGDYGYTF. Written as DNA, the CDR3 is TGTGCCAGCAGAGGCAGCGGGGACTATGGCTACACCTTC.

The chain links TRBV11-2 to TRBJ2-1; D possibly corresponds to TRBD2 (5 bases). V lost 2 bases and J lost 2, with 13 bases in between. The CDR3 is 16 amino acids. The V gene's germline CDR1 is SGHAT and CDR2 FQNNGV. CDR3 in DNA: TGTGCCAGCAGCTTAAACCCGGGATCCCCCTACAATGAGCAGTTCTTC. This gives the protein CASSLNPGSPYNEQFF.